This passage covers 2 T cell receptor beta chains from one sample sequenced in a study of PD-1 blockade in classical Hodgkin lymphoma. The repertoire was sequenced with immunoSEQ multiplex PCR; TCRdb's copy has only in-frame clones and lacks some. The table has some 13,000 clones, approximately 81% seen once. Time point described: cycle 4 day 1 (C4D1), after more than five weeks of nivolumab. Every single patient, without exception, relapsed after autologous stem cell transplantation, and brentuximab vedotin exposure varied. The sequencing here drew on peripheral blood mononuclear cells (PBMCs), taken before the fourth cycle of nivolumab. The source is a human donor with classical Hodgkin lymphoma.

The gene calls are TRBV7-4 and TRBJ2-7; D is perhaps TRBD1 (6 bases). V was shortened by 5 bases and J by 2 bases, with 16 bases between the two germline ends. The CDR3 extends over 15 amino acids. Germline V lookup: CDR1 SGHVT, CDR2 SQSDAQ. This CDR3 is CASSRAIDRTYEQYF. The CDR3 coding sequence is TGTGCCAGCAGCCGAGCAATTGACAGGACCTACGAGCAGTACTTC.

A few counts support this clone. V and J are TRBV6-5 and TRBJ1-1; unclear D gene. Trimming cost V 2 bases and J 6 bases, with 13 bases left between them. From germline, CDR1 is MNHEY and CDR2 SVGAGI. CDR3 length equals 14 residues. The CDR3: CASSYDRLGAEAFF. The CDR3 DNA reads as TGTGCCAGCAGTTACGACCGCCTCGGGGCTGAAGCTTTCTTT.